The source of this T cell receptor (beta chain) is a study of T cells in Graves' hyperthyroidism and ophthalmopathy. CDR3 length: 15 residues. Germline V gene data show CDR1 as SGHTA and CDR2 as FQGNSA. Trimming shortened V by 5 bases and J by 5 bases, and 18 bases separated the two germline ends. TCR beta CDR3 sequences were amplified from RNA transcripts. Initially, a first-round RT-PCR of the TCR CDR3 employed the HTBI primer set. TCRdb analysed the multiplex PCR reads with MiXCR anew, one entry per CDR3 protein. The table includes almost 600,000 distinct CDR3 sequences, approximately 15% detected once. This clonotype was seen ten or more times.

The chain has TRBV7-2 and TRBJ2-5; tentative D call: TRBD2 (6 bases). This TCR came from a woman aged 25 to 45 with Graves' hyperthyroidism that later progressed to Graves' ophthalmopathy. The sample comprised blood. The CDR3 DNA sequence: TGTGCCAGCAGCCCACGTGGCGGGACCTGGGAGACCCAGTACTTC. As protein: CASSPRGGTWETQYF. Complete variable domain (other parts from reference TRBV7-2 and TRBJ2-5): GAGVSQSPSNKVTEKGKDVELRCDPISGHTALYWYRQSLGQGLEFLIYFQGNSAPDKSGLPSDRFSAERTGGSVSTLTIQRTQQEDSAVYLCASSPRGGTWETQYFGPGTRLLVL.